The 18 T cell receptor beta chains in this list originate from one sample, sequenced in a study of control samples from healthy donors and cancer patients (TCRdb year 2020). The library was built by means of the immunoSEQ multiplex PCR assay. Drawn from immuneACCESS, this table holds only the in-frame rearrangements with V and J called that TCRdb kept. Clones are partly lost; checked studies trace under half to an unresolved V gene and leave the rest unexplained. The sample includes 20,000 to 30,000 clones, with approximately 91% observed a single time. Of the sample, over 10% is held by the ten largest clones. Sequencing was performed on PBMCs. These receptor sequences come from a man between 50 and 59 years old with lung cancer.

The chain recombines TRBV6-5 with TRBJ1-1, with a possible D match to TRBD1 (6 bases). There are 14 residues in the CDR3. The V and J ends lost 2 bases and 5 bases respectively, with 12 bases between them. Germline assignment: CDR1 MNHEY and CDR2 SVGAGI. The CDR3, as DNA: TGTGCCAGCAGTTACAATGGCAGGGGAACTGAAGCTTTCTTT. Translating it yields CASSYNGRGTEAFF.

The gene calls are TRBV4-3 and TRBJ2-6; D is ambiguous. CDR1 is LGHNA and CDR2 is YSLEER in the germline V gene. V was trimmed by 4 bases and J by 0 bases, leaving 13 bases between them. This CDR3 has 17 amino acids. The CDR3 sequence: CASSRWSFFSGANVLTF. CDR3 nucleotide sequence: TGCGCCAGCAGCCGGTGGAGTTTCTTCTCTGGGGCCAACGTCCTGACTTTC.

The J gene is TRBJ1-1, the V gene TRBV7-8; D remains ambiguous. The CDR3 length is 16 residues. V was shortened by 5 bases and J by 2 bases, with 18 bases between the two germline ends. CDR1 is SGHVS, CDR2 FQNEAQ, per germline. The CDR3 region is CASSDRRVAINTEAFF. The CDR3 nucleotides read TGTGCCAGCAGCGACCGCAGAGTTGCAATTAACACTGAAGCTTTCTTT.

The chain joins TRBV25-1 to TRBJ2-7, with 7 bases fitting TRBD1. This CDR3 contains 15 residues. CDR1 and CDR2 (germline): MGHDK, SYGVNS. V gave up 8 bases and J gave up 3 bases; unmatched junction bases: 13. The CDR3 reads CASSPEGRGIYEQYF. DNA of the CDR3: TGTGCCAGCTCCCCGGAAGGCAGGGGGATCTACGAGCAGTACTTC.

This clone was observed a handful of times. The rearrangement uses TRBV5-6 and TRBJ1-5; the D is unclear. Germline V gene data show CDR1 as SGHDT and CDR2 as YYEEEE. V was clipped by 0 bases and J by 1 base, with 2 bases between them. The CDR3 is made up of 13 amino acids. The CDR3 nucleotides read TGTGCCAGCAGCTTGGACAGCAATCAGCCCCAGCATTTT. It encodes CASSLDSNQPQHF.

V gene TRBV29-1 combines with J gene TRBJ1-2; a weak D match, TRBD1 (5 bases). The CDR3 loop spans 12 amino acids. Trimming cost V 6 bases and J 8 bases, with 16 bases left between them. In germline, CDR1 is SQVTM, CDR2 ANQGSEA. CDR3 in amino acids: CSVQRGVEGYTF. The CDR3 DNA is TGCAGCGTCCAAAGGGGTGTGGAAGGCTACACCTTC.

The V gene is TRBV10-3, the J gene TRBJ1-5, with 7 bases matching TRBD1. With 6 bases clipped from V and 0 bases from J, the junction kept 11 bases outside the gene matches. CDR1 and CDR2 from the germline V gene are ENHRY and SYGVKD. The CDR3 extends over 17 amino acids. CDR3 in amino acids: CAISPGQDTVSNQPQHF. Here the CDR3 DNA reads TGTGCCATCAGCCCCGGACAGGACACTGTTAGCAATCAGCCCCAGCATTTT.

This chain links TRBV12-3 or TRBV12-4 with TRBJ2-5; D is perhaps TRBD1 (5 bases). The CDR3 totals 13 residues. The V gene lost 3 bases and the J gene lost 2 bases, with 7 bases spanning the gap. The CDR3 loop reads CASSFTGQETQYF. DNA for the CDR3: TGTGCCAGCAGTTTCACAGGACAAGAGACCCAGTACTTC.

The CDR3 region has the DNA TGTGCCTGGAGTGACCGACAGGGTGGGTGGGCGACAGATACGCAGTATTTT. Translated, it gives CAWSDRQGGWATDTQYF. This chain uses TRBV30 with TRBJ2-3, with 7 bases aligning to TRBD1. CDR1 and CDR2 (germline): GTSNPN, SVGIG (reference sequence). CDR3 length equals 17 residues. V shed 1 base, J shed 3 bases, and the junction held 13 bases outside the gene matches.

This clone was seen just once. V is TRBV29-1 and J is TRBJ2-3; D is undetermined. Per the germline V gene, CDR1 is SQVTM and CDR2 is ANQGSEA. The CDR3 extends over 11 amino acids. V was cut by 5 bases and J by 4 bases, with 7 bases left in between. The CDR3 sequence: CSVRQADTQYF. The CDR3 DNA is TGCAGCGTTCGGCAAGCAGATACGCAGTATTTT.

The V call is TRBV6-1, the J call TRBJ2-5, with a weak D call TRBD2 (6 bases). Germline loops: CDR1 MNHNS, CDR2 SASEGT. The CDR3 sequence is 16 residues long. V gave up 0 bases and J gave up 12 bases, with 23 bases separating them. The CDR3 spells CASSEAPPLSGGLKYF. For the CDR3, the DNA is TGTGCCAGCAGTGAAGCCCCTCCTTTGAGCGGAGGACTAAAGTACTTC.

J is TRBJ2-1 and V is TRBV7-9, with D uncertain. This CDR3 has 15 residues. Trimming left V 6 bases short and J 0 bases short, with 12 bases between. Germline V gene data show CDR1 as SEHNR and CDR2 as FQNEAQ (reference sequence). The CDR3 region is CASSLGSSSYNEQFF. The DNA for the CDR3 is TGTGCCAGCAGTCTAGGGTCCAGCTCCTACAATGAGCAGTTCTTC.

Here the CDR3 DNA reads TGCGCCAGCAGCCCGGCTGGAAGGCTCGGGGAGACCCAGTACTTC. Residues: CASSPAGRLGETQYF. The chain combines TRBV4-3 with TRBJ2-5; no clear D gene. V gave up 4 bases and J gave up 5 bases, with 17 bases separating them. CDR1 is LGHNA and CDR2 is YSLEER in the germline V gene. CDR3 length: 15 amino acids.

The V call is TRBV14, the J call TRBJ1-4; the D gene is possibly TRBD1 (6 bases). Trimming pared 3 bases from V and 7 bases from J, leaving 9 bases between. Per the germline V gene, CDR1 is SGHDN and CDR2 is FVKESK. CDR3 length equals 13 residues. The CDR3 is CASSQGAAEKLFF. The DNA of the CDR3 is TGTGCCAGCAGCCAGGGGGCCGCTGAAAAACTGTTTTTT.

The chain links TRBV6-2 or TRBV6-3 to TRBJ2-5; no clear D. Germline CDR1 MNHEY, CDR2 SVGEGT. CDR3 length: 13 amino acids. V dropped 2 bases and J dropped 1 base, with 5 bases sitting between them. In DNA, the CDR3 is TGTGCCAGCAGTTACCCAACCCAAGAGACCCAGTACTTC. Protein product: CASSYPTQETQYF.

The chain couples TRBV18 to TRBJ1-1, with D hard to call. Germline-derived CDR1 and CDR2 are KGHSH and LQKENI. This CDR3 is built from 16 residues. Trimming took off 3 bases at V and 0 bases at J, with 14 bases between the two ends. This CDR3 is CASSPSLKDMNTEAFF. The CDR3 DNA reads TGTGCCAGCTCACCCAGCCTGAAAGACATGAACACTGAAGCTTTCTTT.

As DNA, the CDR3 is TGTGCCAGCAGCTCCAAATCCCGTGAAAAACTGTTTTTT. This gives the protein CASSSKSREKLFF. The chain joins TRBV12-3 or TRBV12-4 to TRBJ1-4; D gene unclear. The V end was cut by 6 bases, the J end by 7 bases, with 12 bases between. The CDR3 consists of 13 residues.

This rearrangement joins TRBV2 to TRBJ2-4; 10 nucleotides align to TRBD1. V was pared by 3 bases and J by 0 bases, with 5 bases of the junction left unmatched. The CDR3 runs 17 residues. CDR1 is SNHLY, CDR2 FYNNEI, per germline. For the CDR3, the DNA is TGTGCCAGCAGTGAGTGGGGACAGGGGAGAGCCAAAAACATTCAGTACTTC. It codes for CASSEWGQGRAKNIQYF. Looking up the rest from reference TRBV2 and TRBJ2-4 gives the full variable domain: EPEVTQTPSHQVTQMGQEVILRCVPISNHLYFYWYRQILGQKVEFLVSFYNNEISEKSEIFDDQFSVERPDGSNFTLKIRSTKLEDSAMYFCASSEWGQGRAKNIQYFGAGTRLSVL.